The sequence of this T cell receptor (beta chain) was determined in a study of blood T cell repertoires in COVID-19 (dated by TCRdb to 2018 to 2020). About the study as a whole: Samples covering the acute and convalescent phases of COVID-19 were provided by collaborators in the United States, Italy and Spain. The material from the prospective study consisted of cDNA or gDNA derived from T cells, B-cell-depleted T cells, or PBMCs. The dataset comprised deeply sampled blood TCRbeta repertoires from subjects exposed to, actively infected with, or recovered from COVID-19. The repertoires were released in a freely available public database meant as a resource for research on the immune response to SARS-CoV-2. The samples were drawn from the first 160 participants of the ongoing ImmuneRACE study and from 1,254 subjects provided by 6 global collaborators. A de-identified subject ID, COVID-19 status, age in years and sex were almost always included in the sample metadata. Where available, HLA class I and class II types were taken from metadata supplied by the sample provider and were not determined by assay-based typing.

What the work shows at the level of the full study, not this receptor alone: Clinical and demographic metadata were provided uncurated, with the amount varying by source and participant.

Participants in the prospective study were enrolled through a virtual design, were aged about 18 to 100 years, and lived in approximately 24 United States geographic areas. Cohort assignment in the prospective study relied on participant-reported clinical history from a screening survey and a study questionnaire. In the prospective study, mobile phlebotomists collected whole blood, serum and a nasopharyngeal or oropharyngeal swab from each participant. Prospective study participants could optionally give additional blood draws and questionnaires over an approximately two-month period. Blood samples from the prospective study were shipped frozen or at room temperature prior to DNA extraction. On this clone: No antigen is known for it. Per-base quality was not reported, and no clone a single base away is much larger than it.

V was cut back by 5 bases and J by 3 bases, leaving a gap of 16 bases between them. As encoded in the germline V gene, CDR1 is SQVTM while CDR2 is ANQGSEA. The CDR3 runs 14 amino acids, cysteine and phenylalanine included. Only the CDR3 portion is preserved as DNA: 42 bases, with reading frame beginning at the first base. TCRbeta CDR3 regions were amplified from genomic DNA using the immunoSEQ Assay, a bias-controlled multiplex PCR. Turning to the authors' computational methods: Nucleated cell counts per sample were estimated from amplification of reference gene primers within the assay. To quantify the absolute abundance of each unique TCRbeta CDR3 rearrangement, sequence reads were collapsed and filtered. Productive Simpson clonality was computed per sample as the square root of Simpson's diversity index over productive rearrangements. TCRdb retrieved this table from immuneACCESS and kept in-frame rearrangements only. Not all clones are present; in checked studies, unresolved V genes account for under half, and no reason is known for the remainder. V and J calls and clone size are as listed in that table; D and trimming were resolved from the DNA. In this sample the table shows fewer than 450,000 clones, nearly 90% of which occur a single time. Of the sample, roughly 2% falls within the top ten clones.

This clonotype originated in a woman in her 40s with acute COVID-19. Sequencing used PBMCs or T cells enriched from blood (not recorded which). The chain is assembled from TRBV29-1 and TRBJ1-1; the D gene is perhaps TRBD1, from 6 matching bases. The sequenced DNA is TGCAGCGTTTGGGAGCAGGGGTTTGACACTGAAGCTTTCTTT. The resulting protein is CSVWEQGFDTEAFF.